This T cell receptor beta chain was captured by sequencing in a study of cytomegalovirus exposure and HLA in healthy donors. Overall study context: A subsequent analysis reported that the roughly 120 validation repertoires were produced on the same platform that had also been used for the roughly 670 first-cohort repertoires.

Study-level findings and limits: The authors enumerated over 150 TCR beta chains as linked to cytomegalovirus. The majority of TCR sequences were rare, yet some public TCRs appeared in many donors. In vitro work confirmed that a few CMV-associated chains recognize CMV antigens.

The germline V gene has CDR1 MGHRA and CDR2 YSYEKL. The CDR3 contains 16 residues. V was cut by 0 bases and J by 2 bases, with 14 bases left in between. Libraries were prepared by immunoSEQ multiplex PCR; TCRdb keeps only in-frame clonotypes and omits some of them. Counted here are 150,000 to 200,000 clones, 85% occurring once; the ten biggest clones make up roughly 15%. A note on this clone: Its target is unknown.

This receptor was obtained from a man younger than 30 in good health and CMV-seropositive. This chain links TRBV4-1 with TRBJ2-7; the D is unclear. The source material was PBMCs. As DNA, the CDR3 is TGCGCCAGCAGCCAAGATTGGGCCGCGAAAACCTACGAGCAGTACTTC. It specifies CASSQDWAAKTYEQYF.